The entry below describes one T cell receptor beta chain. The antigen is unknown. Chemo-refractory metastatic non-small-cell lung cancer patients received focal radiation with ipilimumab CTLA-4 blockade. V lost 6 bases to trimming and J lost 8 bases; unmatched junction nucleotides: 8. The CDR3 spans 13 residues. Germline V CDR1 and CDR2: MNHNS, SASEGT. Sequencing used immunoSEQ multiplex PCR; TCRdb keeps in-frame clones, though not all of them. Here the sample spans approximately 82,000 clones, about 83% being singletons. This entry is derived from a study of radiotherapy plus CTLA-4 blockade in lung cancer. At the level of the study: Overall, approximately 17% of patients showed an objective response, while 31% attained disease control. Study-level results: Blood TCR clones of tumor origin expanded after radiotherapy plus ipilimumab.

Sequenced material: peripheral blood, taken from a patient treated with radiotherapy plus ipilimumab. This chain uses TRBV6-1 with TRBJ1-2, with 8 bases matching TRBD1. This TCR derives from a human donor with non-small cell lung cancer that progressed on radiotherapy plus ipilimumab. In DNA, the CDR3 is TGTGCCAGCAGACAGGGGGTGCTCTTCGGCTACACCTTC. It translates to CASRQGVLFGYTF.